Below, 10 T cell receptor beta chains from the same sample are listed, as sequenced in a study of tumor-infiltrating lymphocytes in primary liver carcinoma. Starting from roughly 0.5 ug of total RNA, TCR beta cDNA was produced with a primer in the constant region. Libraries covering TCR beta were generated through three nested multiplex PCR rounds (using a slightly modified ARM-PCR). Running 9 to 11 cycles apiece, the first two PCR rounds relied on TRBV1-TRBV30 forward primers together with a C-beta reverse primer. TCRdb used MiXCR to reprocess the multiplex PCR reads, holding one entry per CDR3 protein. Of fewer than 40,000 distinct CDR3 sequences listed, roughly 78% were seen once; the top ten hold over 25%. Between about 20 and 30 mg of unsorted bulk tissue served as the source from which RNA and DNA were co-extracted. The sample consisted of liver tumor tissue from sampling region 3. Subset denoted: tumor region T3, left-lateral pole. The origin of the receptors is a young woman with primary liver carcinoma and hepatitis B virus infection.

The chain has TRBV11-2 and TRBJ1-1; D is possibly TRBD1 (5 bases). This CDR3 comprises 14 residues. CDR1 SGHAT and CDR2 FQNNGV come from the germline V gene. V was trimmed by 6 bases and J by 6 bases, leaving 17 bases between them. CDR3 sequence (DNA): TGTGCCAGCAGATATACCGGGGGGTGTGCTGAAGCTTTCTTT. Protein sequence: CASRYTGGCAEAFF.

Of note for this clonotype: A much larger clone differs from this one at a single base, so this may be a read error. The chain joins TRBV11-1 to TRBJ2-7, with a weak D call TRBD2 (6 bases). Germline CDR1 is SGHAT and CDR2 is FQDESV (reference sequence). The CDR3 is made up of 14 amino acids. CDR3 sequence (DNA): TGTGCCAGCGGCTTAGCGGCGGCCTCCTACGAGCAGTACTTC. Its translation is CASGLAAASYEQYF.

This clonotype was seen a few times. The V call is TRBV18, the J call TRBJ2-7; 8 nucleotides match TRBD1. This CDR3 has 13 residues. Trimming at V came to 4 bases and at J to 6 bases, leaving 5 bases not matched to a gene. CDR1 KGHSH and CDR2 LQKENI come from the germline V gene. The CDR3 nucleotides read TGTGCCAGCTCACGAGAGACAGGGGCCGAGCAGTACTTC. Translation gives CASSRETGAEQYF. The whole variable domain, filled in from reference TRBV18 and TRBJ2-7, reads NAGVMQNPRHLVRRRGQEARLRCSPMKGHSHVYWYRQLPEEGLKFMVYLQKENIIDESGMPKERFSAEFPKEGPSILRIQQVVRGDSAAYFCASSRETGAEQYFGPGTRLTVT.

The chain joins TRBV4-1 to TRBJ2-3; D gene unclear. The V end was cut by 2 bases, the J end by 6 bases, with 24 bases between. Germline V gene sequence: CDR1 MGHRA, CDR2 YSYEKL. The CDR3 loop spans 18 amino acids. The CDR3, as DNA: TGCGCCAGCAGCCAATTAGGCATGGCAGCTGAAGTCTCGGATACGCAGTATTTT. Translated: CASSQLGMAAEVSDTQYF.

To note about this clonotype: One end of the junction does not line up with germline, which may come from a read error. This chain joins TRBV7-8 and TRBJ2-7; 9 positions match TRBD1. The germline V gene has CDR1 SGHVS and CDR2 FQNEAQ. This CDR3 is 13 amino acids long. CDR3 DNA: TGTGCCAGTGGACAGGGGCGCGCCTACGAGCAACACTTC. Protein sequence: CASGQGRAYEQHF.

As regards this clonotype: An end of the junction does not agree with germline; a read error may underlie this. The rearrangement links TRBV12-3 or TRBV12-4 to TRBJ2-1, with 8 bases aligning to TRBD2. The CDR3 runs to 17 residues. The CDR3 bases are TGTGTCTGCAATCCCTGTTGGGCTAGCGGGCCCTACAATGGGCAGTTCTTC. It specifies CVCNPCWASGPYNGQFF.

As regards this clonotype: Given the absence of the conserved phenylalanine or tryptophan at the CDR3 end, a read error is likely. This rearrangement joins TRBV11-2 to TRBJ1-6; D uncertain. The CDR3 is 15 amino acids. Germline CDR1 is SGHAT and CDR2 is FQNNGV. The CDR3 loop reads CASSLETVGNSPLHL. The CDR3 nucleotides are TGCGCCAGCAGCTTAGAAACAGTAGGCAATTCACCCCTCCACTTG.

The gene calls are TRBV4-2 and TRBJ2-7, with TRBD1 matching 10 bases. Germline loops: CDR1 LGHNA, CDR2 YNFKEQ. J lost 12 bases, V lost 3 bases, and 23 bases had no gene match. The CDR3 has 18 residues. As DNA, the CDR3 is TGTGCCAGCAGCCAGGGACACCTAGGACAGGGGGGACCGCGCGTGCGGTACTTC. This sequence encodes CASSQGHLGQGGPRVRYF.

A word on this clonotype: The CDR3 carries no conserved terminal phenylalanine or tryptophan, so it likely arises from a read error. The V call is TRBV4-3, the J call TRBJ2-7; D gene ambiguous. The V gene's germline CDR1 is LGHNA and CDR2 YSLEER. The CDR3 has 15 amino acids. Trimming removed 4 bases at V and 2 bases at J, with 15 bases between. The CDR3 DNA follows: TGCGCCAGCAGCCCAGGACGTGAGACACCCTACGAGCAGTACCTC. Encoded protein: CASSPGRETPYEQYL.

A note on this clonotype: At one end, the junction sequence differs from germline, possibly due to a read error. This chain joins TRBV11-2 and TRBJ1-2; TRBD1 is a possible D gene (5 bases). Looked up from germline, CDR1 is SGHAT and CDR2 is FQNNGV. This CDR3 region has 17 residues. The CDR3, as DNA: TGTACCAGCAGCTTAGATCCGATCAGGGCGCTGTACTATGGCTACACCTTC. As protein: CTSSLDPIRALYYGYTF.